One and the same sample provided the 24 T cell receptor beta chains below, sequenced in a study of blood T cells in healthy people across ages. Sample-barcoded 5' priming and a J-beta primer mix drove a second PCR of 7 to 11 cycles. A single record per CDR3 protein comes from TCRdb applying MiXCR to the 5' RACE reads. The repertoire consists of roughly 500,000 distinct CDR3 sequences, with 24% occurring once and the leading ten covering approximately 10%. These data also featured in a second study, about T cells of mothers and their children.

The sequenced material came from blood. These receptors were taken from a boy younger than 18 in good health.

This clonotype was recorded a few times. This chain joins TRBV5-5 and TRBJ2-4; weak D call: TRBD2 (5 bases). The germline gives CDR1 SGHKS, CDR2 YYEKEE (reference sequence). This CDR3 comprises 15 residues. The V end lost 1 base, the J end lost 0 bases, and 8 bases lay between the germline ends. The CDR3 reads CASSLTAGAKNIQYF. The CDR3 coding sequence is TGTGCCAGCAGCTTGACGGCGGGAGCCAAAAACATTCAGTACTTC.

As regards this clonotype: This may be a read error: a much more frequent sequence differs by one nucleotide. This chain links TRBV6-6 with TRBJ2-7; TRBD2 agrees at 8 bases. This CDR3 region has 14 residues. Germline V gene lookup returns CDR1 MNHNY and CDR2 SVGAGI (reference sequence). CDR3 sequence: CASEPSGRKYGQYF. The CDR3 DNA follows: TGTGCCAGCGAACCTAGCGGGCGGAAGTACGGGCAGTACTTC.

The chain carries TRBV11-2 and TRBJ1-1; the D is unclear. Trimming took 5 bases from V and 1 from J, leaving 11 bases between them. This CDR3 spans 14 amino acids. The germline V gene has CDR1 SGHAT and CDR2 FQNNGV. The CDR3 nucleotides read TGTGCCAGCAGCGAAGGACGGACGAACACTGAAGCTTTCTTT. Encoded protein: CASSEGRTNTEAFF. The entire variable domain, with the rest obtained from reference TRBV11-2 and TRBJ1-1, is as follows: EAGVAQSPRYKIIEKRQSVAFWCNPISGHATLYWYQQILGQGPKLLIQFQNNGVVDDSQLPKDRFSAERLKGVDSTLKIQPAKLEDSAVYLCASSEGRTNTEAFFGQGTRLTVV.

The chain combines TRBV11-2 with TRBJ1-5; 9 bases line up with TRBD1. With V trimmed by 6 bases and J by 0 bases, 12 bases remained unmatched. Germline CDR1 reads SGHAT; CDR2 reads FQNNGV. The CDR3 runs 18 residues. The CDR3 bases are TGTGCCAGCAGTCGCCCGGGACAGGGAAGTTATAGCAATCAGCCCCAGCATTTT. It is translated as CASSRPGQGSYSNQPQHF.

The chain combines TRBV7-9 with TRBJ2-7, with TRBD1 matching over 8 bases. Gene TRBJ2-1 matches the end of the DNA better, so the J call may be wrong. Germline lookup yields CDR1 SEHNR and CDR2 FQNEAQ (reference sequence). The CDR3 contains 15 residues. CDR3 nucleotides: TGTGCCAGCAGCTTACTACAGGGGGTCCACAATGAGCAGTTCTTC. This encodes CASSLLQGVHNEQFF.

V is TRBV27 and J is TRBJ2-3; 8 bases are a match to TRBD1. The V and J ends lost 4 bases and 2 bases, in that order; junction bases with no gene match: 5. This CDR3 contains 15 residues. CDR1 MNHEY and CDR2 SMNVEV come from the germline V gene (reference sequence). DNA of the CDR3: TGTGCCAGCAGTTATGGGACAGGAATCACAGATACGCAGTATTTT. It specifies CASSYGTGITDTQYF.

This chain joins TRBV19 and TRBJ2-5; D possibly uses TRBD1 or TRBD2 (6 bases each). Matching the DNA end better, TRBJ2-7 makes the J call doubtful. The CDR3 contains 15 residues. Germline values: CDR1 LNHDA, CDR2 SQIVND (reference sequence). CDR3 protein: CASSRLRDTAYEQYF. The DNA of the CDR3 is TGTGCCAGTAGTAGACTGCGGGACACCGCCTACGAGCAGTACTTC.

CDR3 loop: CASSSRGSGGNTIYF. The CDR3 DNA reads TGTGCCAGCAGCAGCCGGGGCTCAGGAGGAAACACCATATATTTT. The chain links TRBV7-2 to TRBJ1-3, with D maybe TRBD1 (5 bases). Trimming left V 5 bases short and J 4 bases short, with 15 bases between. Germline CDR1 reads SGHTA; CDR2 reads FQGNSA. CDR3 length: 15 amino acids. The variable domain in full, completed from reference TRBV7-2 and TRBJ1-3, reads GAGVSQSPSNKVTEKGKDVELRCDPISGHTALYWYRQSLGQGLEFLIYFQGNSAPDKSGLPSDRFSAERTGGSVSTLTIQRTQQEDSAVYLCASSSRGSGGNTIYFGEGSWLTVV.

The V call is TRBV5-1, the J call TRBJ1-1; no clear D. Trimming stripped 4 bases from V and 1 base from J, with 8 bases between. The CDR3 extends over 13 amino acids. In germline, CDR1 is SGHRS, CDR2 YFSETQ. The CDR3, as DNA: TGCGCCAGCAGCGAGGACCCGAACACTGAAGCTTTCTTT. Encoded protein: CASSEDPNTEAFF. Complete variable domain (other parts from reference TRBV5-1 and TRBJ1-1): KAGVTQTPRYLIKTRGQQVTLSCSPISGHRSVSWYQQTPGQGLQFLFEYFSETQRNKGNFPGRFSGRQFSNSRSEMNVSTLELGDSALYLCASSEDPNTEAFFGQGTRLTVV.

In this sample, this clonotype turned up a few times. The rearrangement joins TRBV21-1 to TRBJ2-7; the table assigns TRBD1, which was not confirmed against the DNA. TRBV21-1 has pseudogene status. The CDR3 covers 19 residues. CDR3 in amino acids: CASSNDKQGAFRFPYEQYF. The CDR3 DNA is TGTGCCAGCAGCAACGATAAACAGGGGGCTTTTCGTTTTCCCTACGAGCAGTACTTC.

The rearrangement joins TRBV6-5 to TRBJ1-1; D unresolved. V lost 5 bases and J lost 4, with 11 bases in between. The CDR3 contains 13 residues. Germline V gives CDR1 MNHEY, CDR2 SVGAGI. The CDR3, as DNA: TGTGCCAGCAGTCCCCTTCGGGGCACTGAAGCTTTCTTT. It translates to CASSPLRGTEAFF.

The V and J genes are TRBV7-8 and TRBJ1-4, with 8 bases fitting TRBD1. V lost 0 bases, J lost 8 bases, and 8 bases stayed unmatched. The CDR3 consists of 16 residues. The germline V gene encodes CDR1 SGHVS and CDR2 FQNEAQ. The CDR3 DNA reads as TGTGCCAGCAGCTTAGCTCGGCAGGGACAGGTGGAAAAACTGTTTTTT. Encoded protein: CASSLARQGQVEKLFF.

The gene calls are TRBV9 and TRBJ2-3, with 8 bases aligning to TRBD2. The germline CDR1 and CDR2 sequences are SGDLS and YYNGEE. This CDR3 is 15 amino acids long. With V trimmed by 0 bases and J by 4 bases, 4 bases remained unmatched. The CDR3 bases are TGTGCCAGCAGCGTAGTTAGCGGGGACGCAGATACGCAGTATTTT. Its translation is CASSVVSGDADTQYF.

This chain connects TRBV19 to TRBJ1-2; weak D call: TRBD1 (5 bases). Trimming left V 5 bases short and J 8 bases short, with 12 bases between. This CDR3 spans 12 amino acids. Germline CDR1 LNHDA, CDR2 SQIVND (reference sequence). The CDR3, as DNA: TGTGCCAGTAGTGCGGGGGTTTTAGGCTACACCTTC. This translates into CASSAGVLGYTF. The full variable domain, completed using reference TRBV19 and TRBJ1-2, is DGGITQSPKYLFRKEGQNVTLSCEQNLNHDAMYWYRQDPGQGLRLIYYSQIVNDFQKGDIAEGYSVSREKKESFPLTVTSAQKNPTAFYLCASSAGVLGYTFGSGTRLTVV.

The rearrangement joins TRBV9 to TRBJ2-1; D gene uncertain. The CDR3 sequence is 19 residues long. From germline, CDR1 is SGDLS and CDR2 YYNGEE. V was shortened by 3 bases and J by 0 bases, with 22 bases between the two germline ends. The CDR3 region has the DNA TGTGCCAGCAGCGGCCCCCTAATGGAAGGGCGGTCCTCCTACAATGAGCAGTTCTTC. Translating gives CASSGPLMEGRSSYNEQFF. The whole variable domain, remainder taken from reference TRBV9 and TRBJ2-1, is DSGVTQTPKHLITATGQRVTLRCSPRSGDLSVYWYQQSLDQGLQFLIQYYNGEERAKGNILERFSAQQFPDLHSELNLSSLELGDSALYFCASSGPLMEGRSSYNEQFFGPGTRLTVL.

The rearrangement joins TRBV13 to TRBJ2-1, with 8 nucleotides matching TRBD2. The CDR3 spans 17 residues. Per germline, CDR1 PRHDT and CDR2 FYEKMQ (reference sequence). V lost 4 bases to trimming and J lost 6 bases; unmatched junction nucleotides: 14. The CDR3 loop reads CASSSSPQREQGNEQFF. In DNA form, the CDR3 reads TGTGCCAGCAGCTCATCCCCCCAGCGGGAGCAGGGCAATGAGCAGTTCTTC.

This clonotype has a handful of counts. The V gene is TRBV3-1, the J gene TRBJ2-1; D might be TRBD1 (5 bases). The CDR3 totals 17 residues. Germline V gene sequence: CDR1 LGHDT, CDR2 YNNKEL (reference sequence). V shed 1 base and J shed 7 bases, with 20 bases lying between them. CDR3 in amino acids: CASSQVVGHRLRNEQFF. CDR3 DNA sequence: TGTGCCAGCAGCCAAGTGGTGGGGCATAGGCTTAGAAATGAGCAGTTCTTC.

V is TRBV29-1 and J is TRBJ1-1, with 7 bases lining up with TRBD1. CDR3 length: 11 amino acids. CDR1 is SQVTM, CDR2 ANQGSEA, per germline. In DNA form, the CDR3 reads TGCGGTGGGACAGTGAACACTGAAGCTTTCTTT. As protein: CGGTVNTEAFF.

CDR3 DNA sequence: TGTGCCAGCAGTGAAGGGTCGAACACTGAAGCTTTCTTT. Its protein product is CASSEGSNTEAFF. The chain combines TRBV2 with TRBJ1-1, with D uncertain. The V gene lost 1 base and the J gene lost 1 base, with 4 bases spanning the gap. Germline assignment: CDR1 SNHLY and CDR2 FYNNEI. The CDR3 has 13 amino acids.

This clonotype was seen more than once but under ten times. The CDR3 DNA follows: TGCAGCGTTGGGGGACAGGGGCGCGAGACCCAGTACTTC. This codes for CSVGGQGRETQYF. J is TRBJ2-5 and V is TRBV29-1; 10 nucleotides match TRBD1. The CDR3 has 13 amino acids. Germline V CDR1 and CDR2: SQVTM, ANQGSEA. V gave up 4 bases and J gave up 5 bases; unmatched junction bases: 4.

This clonotype has ten or more counts. This chain joins TRBV29-1 and TRBJ2-5; a possible D gene is TRBD1 (7 bases). Matching the DNA end better, TRBJ2-7 makes the J call doubtful. The CDR3 totals 14 residues. The germline CDR1 and CDR2 sequences are SQVTM and ANQGSEA. The CDR3 DNA sequence: TGCAGCGTCCGCGGGACAGACATAGGTGACGAGCAGTACTTC. Protein product: CSVRGTDIGDEQYF.

This clonotype was seen a few times. The chain is built from TRBV6-2 or TRBV6-3 and TRBJ1-5, with TRBD1 as a possible D gene (5 bases). Germline V CDR1 and CDR2: MNHEY, SVGEGT. V lost 8 bases and J lost 4, with 18 bases in between. This CDR3 comprises 15 residues. The chain's CDR3 is CASRDGGPRNQPQHF. CDR3 bases: TGTGCCAGCCGCGACGGGGGTCCGCGAAATCAGCCCCAGCATTTT.

CDR3 DNA sequence: TGTGCCAGCAGAAGGGGGGCAGGAACCTACGAGCAGTACTTC. Amino acids: CASRRGAGTYEQYF. This chain links TRBV6-2 or TRBV6-3 with TRBJ2-7; the D gene could be TRBD1 or TRBD2 (6 bases each). V was cut by 6 bases and J by 2 bases, with 14 bases left in between. The CDR3 totals 14 residues. Germline CDR1 MNHEY, CDR2 SVGEGT.

This clonotype was observed a handful of times. V usage is TRBV20-1 and J usage is TRBJ2-3, with TRBD1 matching 8 bases. This CDR3 is built from 17 residues. Trimming removed 0 bases from V and 2 bases from J; junction bases left unmatched: 10. Germline loops: CDR1 DFQATT, CDR2 SNEGSKA (reference sequence). CDR3 region: CSARDRVRGQVTDTQYF. As DNA, the CDR3 is TGCAGTGCTAGAGATCGTGTTAGGGGACAGGTCACAGATACGCAGTATTTT.